The 28 T cell receptor beta chains reported below all come from one sample, sequenced in a study of T cell responses to AZD1222 COVID-19 vaccine. Repertoires were generated with immunoSEQ multiplex PCR, while TCRdb's copy carries only in-frame clones and drops some. Here the sample spans around 110,000 clones, 85% to 90% being singletons. The material sequenced was peripheral blood, taken on day 0 of AZD1222 vaccination. The receptors come from an adult in good health.

This chain connects TRBV19 to TRBJ1-3, with TRBD1 as a possible D gene (5 bases). The germline gives CDR1 LNHDA, CDR2 SQIVND (reference sequence). The CDR3 totals 15 residues. The V end was cut by 4 bases, the J end by 1 base, with 11 bases between. CDR3 residues: CASSTPGRSGNTIYF. For the CDR3, the DNA is TGTGCCAGTAGTACCCCAGGGAGGTCTGGAAACACCATATATTTT.

The chain combines TRBV19 with TRBJ1-2; 7 bases match TRBD1. Germline V gene sequence: CDR1 LNHDA, CDR2 SQIVND (reference sequence). The CDR3 has 14 residues. The V segment lost 2 bases and the J segment 5 bases; nucleotides outside the gene matches: 5. CDR3 bases: TGTGCCAGTAGTATATCGTCAGGGGGGTATGGCTACACCTTC. Protein: CASSISSGGYGYTF.

The genes are TRBV19 and TRBJ2-5; 13 bases line up with TRBD2. Germline V CDR1 and CDR2: LNHDA, SQIVND (reference sequence). The V and J ends lost 5 bases and 4 bases, in that order; junction bases with no gene match: 7. The length of the CDR3 is 16 residues. CDR3 DNA sequence: TGTGCCAGTAGTCCCCGGACTAGCGGGGGAGGAGAGACCCAGTACTTC. Protein product: CASSPRTSGGGETQYF.

The gene calls are TRBV6-6 and TRBJ2-1; TRBD2 matches 11 bases. Germline assignment: CDR1 MNHNY and CDR2 SVGAGI (reference sequence). V lost 5 bases to trimming and J lost 4 bases; unmatched junction nucleotides: 7. CDR3 size: 16 residues. The CDR3 DNA is TGTGCCAGCAGTCCAACTAGCGGGAGTTTATACAATGAGCAGTTCTTC. This gives the protein CASSPTSGSLYNEQFF.

The rearrangement links TRBV19 to TRBJ1-2, with TRBD1 as a possible D gene (5 bases). V was clipped by 5 bases and J by 4 bases, with 14 bases between them. The CDR3 covers 14 residues. The germline gives CDR1 LNHDA, CDR2 SQIVND (reference sequence). CDR3 bases: TGTGCCAGTAGTCCAGCGGGGGAGGGCTATGGCTACACCTTC. Translating it yields CASSPAGEGYGYTF.

This sequence joins TRBV25-1 and TRBJ1-2; D is unclear. V lost 2 bases, J lost 2 bases, and 9 bases lay in between. The CDR3 covers 14 residues. The germline CDR1 and CDR2 sequences are MGHDK and SYGVNS. CDR3 sequence reads: CASSEVGRNYGYTF. In DNA, the CDR3 is TGTGCCAGCAGTGAAGTAGGGCGCAACTATGGCTACACCTTC.

The chain joins TRBV21-1 to TRBJ2-5; the listed D gene, TRBD2, was not tested against the DNA. TRBV21-1 is a pseudogene locus. There are 17 residues in the CDR3. CDR3 in DNA: TGTGCCAGCAGCTCGCGACTAGCGGGGAGGGATCAAGAGACCCAGTACTTC. Protein sequence: CASSSRLAGRDQETQYF.

This clone was counted once. This chain connects TRBV19 to TRBJ1-4; 10 nucleotides align to TRBD1. V trimming: 5 bases; J trimming: 0 bases; junction bases outside the gene matches: 3. This CDR3 region has 16 residues. The germline CDR1 and CDR2 sequences are LNHDA and SQIVND (reference sequence). CDR3 DNA: TGTGCCAGTAGTTTGGGACAGGGGACAACTAATGAAAAACTGTTTTTT. Its translation is CASSLGQGTTNEKLFF.

This chain uses TRBV18 with TRBJ1-4; D perhaps matches TRBD1 (6 bases). The V gene lost 2 bases and the J gene lost 5 bases, with 12 bases spanning the gap. This CDR3 is built from 15 residues. The germline CDR1 and CDR2 sequences are KGHSH and LQKENI. CDR3 sequence (DNA): TGTGCCAGCTCACCATCCCGGACAGAAAATGAAAAACTGTTTTTT. This translates into CASSPSRTENEKLFF.

The chain is built from TRBV6-5 and TRBJ1-2; 9 bases map to TRBD1. With V trimmed by 0 bases and J by 5 bases, 7 bases remained unmatched. The germline V gene has CDR1 MNHEY and CDR2 SVGAGI. The CDR3 totals 16 residues. CDR3 in amino acids: CASSYSTGGKGYGYTF. The CDR3 DNA reads as TGTGCCAGCAGTTACTCGACAGGGGGAAAGGGGTATGGCTACACCTTC.

CDR3 in DNA: TGTGCCAGTAGTAAGGACAGGGGTTATGGCTACACCTTC. It specifies CASSKDRGYGYTF. The gene calls are TRBV19 and TRBJ1-2; 9 bases line up with TRBD1. This CDR3 is 13 amino acids long. Germline lookup yields CDR1 LNHDA and CDR2 SQIVND (reference sequence). With 4 bases clipped from V and 5 bases from J, the junction kept 2 bases outside the gene matches.

The chain has TRBV4-1 and TRBJ2-1, with a weak D call TRBD2 (7 bases). The CDR3 runs to 16 residues. From germline, CDR1 is MGHRA and CDR2 YSYEKL. The V end was cut by 0 bases, the J end by 7 bases, with 16 bases between. This chain's CDR3 is CASSQDNGGRGNEQFF. In DNA, the CDR3 is TGCGCCAGCAGCCAAGATAATGGTGGGAGGGGGAATGAGCAGTTCTTC.

CDR3 sequence: CASSSSRNGEQFF. DNA for the CDR3: TGTGCCAGCAGCTCTTCCAGGAATGGCGAGCAGTTCTTC. This sequence joins TRBV7-2 and TRBJ2-1; D unresolved. This CDR3 region has 13 residues. CDR1 and CDR2 from the germline V gene are SGHTA and FQGNSA. V gave up 4 bases and J gave up 10 bases, with 14 bases separating them.

The chain joins TRBV27 to TRBJ2-3; weak D call: TRBD2 (6 bases). Germline V gene data show CDR1 as MNHEY and CDR2 as SMNVEV (reference sequence). The CDR3 runs 15 residues. The germline V and J ends were trimmed by 0 bases and 0 bases, with 7 bases remaining between them. CDR3 amino acids: CASSLSSGSTDTQYF. The CDR3 DNA sequence: TGTGCCAGCAGTTTATCTAGCGGCAGCACAGATACGCAGTATTTT.

The chain combines TRBV11-2 with TRBJ2-7, with D uncertain. Germline CDR1 is SGHAT and CDR2 is FQNNGV. The CDR3 runs to 14 residues. V lost 5 bases, J lost 2 bases, and 13 bases lay in between. CDR3 sequence: CASSKDGLPYEQYF. The CDR3 coding sequence is TGTGCCAGCAGCAAAGACGGGCTCCCCTACGAGCAGTACTTC.

The rearrangement uses TRBV7-8 and TRBJ2-4, with D uncertain. The CDR3 consists of 14 residues. V lost 4 bases to trimming and J lost 5 bases, with 12 bases between them. The germline CDR1 and CDR2 sequences are SGHVS and FQNEAQ. This CDR3 reads CASSSTRTENIQYF. DNA for the CDR3: TGTGCCAGCAGCTCGACGCGGACGGAAAACATTCAGTACTTC.

The chain joins TRBV5-8 to TRBJ1-4; 11 bases fit TRBD1. This CDR3 is 19 amino acids long. V dropped 4 bases and J dropped 1; count of bases not matched to a gene: 12. The germline CDR1 and CDR2 sequences are SGHTS and YDEGEE. CDR3 sequence: CASSRRTGGAVVTNEKLFF. CDR3 DNA: TGTGCCAGCAGCCGCCGGACAGGGGGCGCGGTGGTAACTAATGAAAAACTGTTTTTT.

V and J are TRBV2 and TRBJ1-6; 8 positions agree with TRBD1. The germline CDR1 and CDR2 sequences are SNHLY and FYNNEI. The J segment lost 6 bases and the V segment lost 2 bases, leaving 6 bases of the junction unmatched. This CDR3 is 16 amino acids long. For the CDR3, the DNA is TGTGCCAGCAGTGAACGGGCAGGGGGCGGTAATTCACCCCTCCACTTT. Residues: CASSERAGGGNSPLHF.

The CDR3 is CASSRLGSSYEQYF. The CDR3, as DNA: TGTGCCAGCAGCCGCCTGGGCAGTAGCTACGAGCAGTACTTC. This chain links TRBV7-2 with TRBJ2-7, with D hard to call. V was pared by 5 bases and J by 3 bases, with 14 bases between. Germline V CDR1 and CDR2: SGHTA, FQGNSA. This CDR3 region has 14 residues.

This sequence joins TRBV3-1 (or the pseudogene TRBV3-2) and TRBJ2-2; 9 bases line up with TRBD1. Per germline, CDR1 LGHDT and CDR2 YNNKEL (reference sequence). The J segment lost 8 bases and the V segment lost 4 bases, leaving 8 bases of the junction unmatched. This CDR3 region has 15 residues. CDR3 coding DNA: TGTGCCAGCAGCCGGGACAGGGAGGATTGGGGGGAGCTGTTTTTT. This gives the protein CASSRDREDWGELFF.

Only one count was recorded for this clone. The chain has TRBV24-1 and TRBJ2-1; perhaps D is TRBD1 or TRBD2 (5 bases each). The V end lost 4 bases, the J end lost 9 bases, and 9 bases lay between the germline ends. The CDR3 has 12 amino acids. The germline CDR1 and CDR2 sequences are KGHDR and SFDVKD. CDR3 residues: CATSEWGSEQFF. As DNA, the CDR3 is TGTGCCACCAGTGAATGGGGGAGTGAGCAGTTCTTC.

The J gene is TRBJ2-7, the V gene TRBV9; 12 bases fit TRBD2. Germline assignment: CDR1 SGDLS and CDR2 YYNGEE. Trimming at V came to 3 bases and at J to 3 bases, leaving 7 bases not matched to a gene. This CDR3 comprises 16 residues. The CDR3 region is CASSDYGTSGLYEQYF. The CDR3 region has the DNA TGTGCCAGCAGCGACTATGGGACTAGCGGGCTCTACGAGCAGTACTTC. Together with reference TRBV9 and TRBJ2-7, the CDR3 gives the full variable domain: DSGVTQTPKHLITATGQRVTLRCSPRSGDLSVYWYQQSLDQGLQFLIQYYNGEERAKGNILERFSAQQFPDLHSELNLSSLELGDSALYFCASSDYGTSGLYEQYFGPGTRLTVT.

This clone has a single count. The chain employs TRBV5-8 and TRBJ1-5, with no clear D. The V and J ends lost 0 bases and 7 bases respectively, with 8 bases between them. The CDR3 has 13 residues. Per the germline V gene, CDR1 is SGHTS and CDR2 is YDEGEE. CDR3 sequence (DNA): TGTGCCAGCAGCTTGGGGTATTGGCAGCCCCAGCATTTT. Amino acids: CASSLGYWQPQHF. Complete variable domain (other parts from reference TRBV5-8 and TRBJ1-5): EAGVTQSPTHLIKTRGQQATLRCSPISGHTSVYWYQQALGLGLQFLLWYDEGEERNRGNFPPRFSGRQFPNYSSELNVNALELEDSALYLCASSLGYWQPQHFGDGTRLSIL.

The chain employs TRBV2 and TRBJ2-7; no reliable D call. CDR1 is SNHLY and CDR2 is FYNNEI in the germline V gene. CDR3 length: 13 residues. V was clipped by 7 bases and J by 0 bases, with 10 bases between them. This CDR3 reads CASIRFDSYEQYF. In DNA form, the CDR3 reads TGTGCCAGCATCAGGTTCGACTCCTACGAGCAGTACTTC.

This chain links TRBV6-6 with TRBJ1-4; 7 nucleotides align to TRBD1. From germline, CDR1 is MNHNY and CDR2 SVGAGI (reference sequence). The V gene end was trimmed by 4 bases and the J gene end by 8 bases; junction bases not matched to a gene: 4. The CDR3 loop spans 13 amino acids. The CDR3 nucleotides are TGTGCCAGCAGTTTGACAGGGAACGAAAAACTGTTTTTT. This sequence encodes CASSLTGNEKLFF.

J is TRBJ1-1 and V is TRBV5-1; a possible D gene is TRBD1 (5 bases). CDR1 SGHRS and CDR2 YFSETQ come from the germline V gene. Trimming stripped 2 bases from V and 6 bases from J, with 11 bases between. The CDR3 loop spans 13 amino acids. DNA for the CDR3: TGCGCCAGCAGCTTAAGGGGAATCGCTGAAGCTTTCTTT. Protein product: CASSLRGIAEAFF.

The genes are TRBV3-1 (or the pseudogene TRBV3-2) and TRBJ2-3; D might be TRBD1 (6 bases). Between the trimmed V and J ends, which lost 5 bases and 2 bases, there was a span of 11 bases. The germline gives CDR1 LGHDT, CDR2 YNNKEL (reference sequence). The CDR3 runs to 14 residues. CDR3: CASSYTGTTDTQYF. In DNA form, the CDR3 reads TGTGCCAGCAGCTACACAGGGACCACAGATACGCAGTATTTT.

The chain recombines TRBV6-5 with TRBJ2-6; TRBD1 might be the D (6 bases). CDR1 is MNHEY, CDR2 SVGAGI, per germline. The V end was cut by 5 bases, the J end by 2 bases, with 10 bases between. CDR3 size: 15 residues. CDR3 sequence (DNA): TGTGCCAGCAGTCCGGCAGGGGCTGGGGCCAACGTCCTGACTTTC. This translates into CASSPAGAGANVLTF.